Each of the 20 T cell receptor beta chains below was sequenced from the same sample in a study of sequential checkpoint blockade in melanoma. Specified treatment: randomized to nivolumab then ipilimumab (arm A) or the reverse (arm B). TCRdb's table, derived via immunoSEQ multiplex PCR, lists solely in-frame clones and lacks some. The sample consists of fewer than 35,000 clones, about 88% of them appearing once. Sequenced here: CD8+ T cells sorted from blood (inferred from file names), sampled from a patient given nivolumab and ipilimumab in sequence. Receptor source: a human donor with melanoma.

This clone has a handful of counts. V usage is TRBV4-1 and J usage is TRBJ2-6, with D maybe TRBD1 (5 bases). With 4 bases removed from V and 4 bases from J, the gap between germline ends came to 14 bases. The CDR3 covers 16 residues. In germline, CDR1 is MGHRA, CDR2 YSYEKL. CDR3 protein: CASSPGAGSGANVLTF. The CDR3 DNA sequence: TGCGCCAGCAGCCCTGGCGCAGGGTCCGGGGCCAACGTCCTGACTTTC.

The V gene is TRBV7-9, the J gene TRBJ2-6, with D tentatively TRBD2 (5 bases). V was clipped by 3 bases and J by 2 bases, with 8 bases between them. Germline V lookup: CDR1 SEHNR, CDR2 FQNEAQ (reference sequence). The CDR3 has 15 amino acids. The CDR3 DNA follows: TGTGCCAGCAGCTTTGGAGGAACTGGGGCCAACGTCCTGACTTTC. Protein: CASSFGGTGANVLTF.

This clone is classed as medium-sized. The chain uses TRBV6-5 and TRBJ1-6; TRBD1 matches at 10 bases. This CDR3 region has 14 residues. Per the germline V gene, CDR1 is MNHEY and CDR2 is SVGAGI. Trimming at V came to 6 bases and at J to 7 bases, leaving 3 bases not matched to a gene. CDR3 residues: CASRTGGRNSPLHF. CDR3 sequence (DNA): TGTGCCAGCAGGACAGGGGGCAGGAATTCACCCCTCCACTTT.

J is TRBJ2-3 and V is TRBV29-1; TRBD2 might be the D (5 bases). The CDR3 runs to 13 residues. Germline V gives CDR1 SQVTM, CDR2 ANQGSEA. The germline V and J ends were trimmed by 8 bases and 3 bases, with 15 bases remaining between them. In DNA form, the CDR3 reads TGCAGCTCCATTGTGGGAGTGACAGATACGCAGTATTTT. Residues: CSSIVGVTDTQYF.

The chain recombines TRBV7-6 with TRBJ2-7; no firm D call. V lost 0 bases and J 1 base, leaving 4 bases between the germline ends. The CDR3 contains 13 residues. Germline CDR1 and CDR2: SGHVS and FNYEAQ. The CDR3 nucleotides read TGTGCCAGCAGCTTAGCTAGATCCTACGAGCAGTACTTC. It translates to CASSLARSYEQYF.

This rearrangement joins TRBV19 to TRBJ2-5; D is perhaps TRBD2 (5 bases). V was cut by 8 bases and J by 5 bases, with 12 bases left in between. This CDR3 region has 12 residues. Germline-derived CDR1 and CDR2 are LNHDA and SQIVND (reference sequence). The CDR3 nucleotides are TGTGCCAGTTCGGACTGGGTCGAGACCCAGTACTTC. It yields the protein CASSDWVETQYF.

The chain joins TRBV19 to TRBJ2-7; D gene ambiguous. The CDR3 has 12 amino acids. Germline V gives CDR1 LNHDA, CDR2 SQIVND (reference sequence). V was shortened by 4 bases and J by 4 bases, with 8 bases between the two germline ends. The CDR3 nucleotides read TGTGCCAGTAGTACCCCCACATACGAGCAGTACTTC. This encodes CASSTPTYEQYF.

Relative to its sample, this clone is hyperexpanded. The rearrangement links TRBV4-3 to TRBJ2-1, with TRBD2 identical over 7 bases. The CDR3 covers 16 residues. Germline V gene sequence: CDR1 LGHNA, CDR2 YSLEER. The J segment lost 2 bases and the V segment lost 1 base, leaving 5 bases of the junction unmatched. The CDR3 coding sequence is TGCGCCAGCAGCCAAGCTACGGGGGGAACCTACAATGAGCAGTTCTTC. It translates to CASSQATGGTYNEQFF.

This chain uses TRBV5-1 with TRBJ1-1; TRBD1 aligns across 7 bases. The CDR3 has 14 amino acids. Germline CDR1 is SGHRS and CDR2 is YFSETQ. V was pared by 0 bases and J by 4 bases, with 3 bases of the junction left unmatched. CDR3 nucleotide sequence: TGCGCCAGCAGCTTGGGGCCAGGGGGCACTGAAGCTTTCTTT. Translation: CASSLGPGGTEAFF.

This clone was seen only once. V usage is TRBV27 and J usage is TRBJ1-1, with a tentative D call TRBD1 (6 bases). This CDR3 contains 15 residues. Germline-derived CDR1 and CDR2 are MNHEY and SMNVEV (reference sequence). Trimming pared 1 base from V and 5 bases from J, leaving 14 bases between. CDR3 coding DNA: TGTGCCAGCAGTTTATTGGGGGCGGGGGGGACTGAAGCTTTCTTT. Protein product: CASSLLGAGGTEAFF.

The chain has TRBV10-1 and TRBJ2-1; D is ambiguous. Germline CDR1 reads WNHNN; CDR2 reads SYGVQD (reference sequence). V lost 4 bases and J 4 bases, leaving 5 bases between the germline ends. CDR3 length equals 12 residues. CDR3 bases: TGCGCCAGCAGTGCAGGATACAATGAGCAGTTCTTC. The encoded protein is CASSAGYNEQFF.

This clone was seen a few times. The chain has TRBV19 and TRBJ2-7; D perhaps matches TRBD2 (5 bases). Trimming took off 0 bases at V and 7 bases at J, with 10 bases between the two ends. The CDR3 contains 13 residues. Germline V gene sequence: CDR1 LNHDA, CDR2 SQIVND (reference sequence). CDR3 bases: TGTGCCAGTAGTATAGATCCGGGGAGAGAGCAGTACTTC. This translates into CASSIDPGREQYF.

This CDR3 reads CASSLAGSYEQYF. In DNA form, the CDR3 reads TGTGCCAGCAGCTTAGCTGGGAGCTACGAGCAGTACTTC. This chain joins TRBV13 and TRBJ2-7; D is possibly TRBD2 (5 bases). CDR1 PRHDT and CDR2 FYEKMQ come from the germline V gene (reference sequence). The CDR3 consists of 13 residues. V shed 1 base and J shed 3 bases, with 7 bases lying between them.

CDR3 protein: CSVDRGGETQYF. The CDR3 nucleotides read TGCAGCGTTGACAGGGGCGGGGAGACCCAGTACTTC. The genes are TRBV29-1 and TRBJ2-5; the D gene is possibly TRBD1 (6 bases). The length of the CDR3 is 12 residues. V lost 3 bases, J lost 5 bases, and 10 bases lay in between. Germline V gene lookup returns CDR1 SQVTM and CDR2 ANQGSEA.

A note on this clone: The sample carries other DNA sequences with the same CDR3. The V gene is TRBV4-1, the J gene TRBJ2-5; D gene unclear. The germline V gene has CDR1 MGHRA and CDR2 YSYEKL. This CDR3 contains 13 residues. V was trimmed by 0 bases and J by 3 bases, leaving 5 bases between them. The CDR3 DNA reads as TGCGCCAGCAGCCAAGACCCAGAAGAGACCCAGTACTTC. The encoded protein is CASSQDPEETQYF.

This clone was observed a few times. The chain combines TRBV28 with TRBJ2-1; D is perhaps TRBD1 (5 bases). CDR1 and CDR2 (germline): MDHEN, SYDVKM. The V gene lost 2 bases and the J gene lost 6 bases, with 14 bases spanning the gap. The CDR3 is 15 residues long. The CDR3 region has the DNA TGTGCCAGCAGTTTAAACAGGCTGGGGTTCAATGAGCAGTTCTTC. Residues: CASSLNRLGFNEQFF.

The chain is built from TRBV9 and TRBJ2-1; 8 positions agree with TRBD1. CDR1 and CDR2 from the germline V gene are SGDLS and YYNGEE. The CDR3 is 16 residues long. J lost 2 bases, V lost 4 bases, and 8 bases had no gene match. DNA of the CDR3: TGTGCCAGCAGCACCTCGACAGGGGCCCCCTACAATGAGCAGTTCTTC. Its protein product is CASSTSTGAPYNEQFF.

The J gene is TRBJ2-7, the V gene TRBV19; D not resolved. From germline, CDR1 is LNHDA and CDR2 SQIVND (reference sequence). V was clipped by 0 bases and J by 0 bases, with 9 bases between them. The CDR3 loop spans 15 amino acids. CDR3 loop: CASSIDTESSYEQYF. CDR3 in DNA: TGTGCCAGTAGTATAGATACAGAGTCCTCCTACGAGCAGTACTTC.

The CDR3 reads CASDYPIIAGKTDTQYF. The CDR3 DNA is TGTGCCTCGGATTACCCTATTATAGCGGGGAAGACGGATACGCAGTATTTT. The chain uses TRBV2 and TRBJ2-3; 8 bases line up with TRBD2. V lost 11 bases, J lost 6 bases, and 22 bases stayed unmatched. The CDR3 extends over 17 amino acids. Germline V gene lookup returns CDR1 SNHLY and CDR2 FYNNEI.

V usage is TRBV11-2 and J usage is TRBJ2-1; possible D gene TRBD2, 5 bases. Germline CDR1 reads SGHAT; CDR2 reads FQNNGV. This CDR3 has 13 residues. V lost 4 bases and J lost 4, with 8 bases in between. The CDR3 sequence is CASSSRGYNEQFF. CDR3 bases: TGTGCCAGCAGCTCCCGAGGGTACAATGAGCAGTTCTTC.